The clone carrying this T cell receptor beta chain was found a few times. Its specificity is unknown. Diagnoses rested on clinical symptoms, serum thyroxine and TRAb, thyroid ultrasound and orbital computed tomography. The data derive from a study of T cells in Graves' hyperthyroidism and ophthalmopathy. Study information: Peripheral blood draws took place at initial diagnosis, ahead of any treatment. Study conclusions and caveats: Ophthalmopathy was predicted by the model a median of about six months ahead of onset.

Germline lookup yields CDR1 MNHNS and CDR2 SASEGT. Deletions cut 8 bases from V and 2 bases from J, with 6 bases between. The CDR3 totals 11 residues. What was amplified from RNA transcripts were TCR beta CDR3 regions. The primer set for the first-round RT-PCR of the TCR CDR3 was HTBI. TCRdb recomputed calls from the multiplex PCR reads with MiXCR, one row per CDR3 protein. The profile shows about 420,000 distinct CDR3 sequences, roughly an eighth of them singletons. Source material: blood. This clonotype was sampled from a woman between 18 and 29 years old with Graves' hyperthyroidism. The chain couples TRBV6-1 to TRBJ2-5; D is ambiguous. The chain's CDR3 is CASGFQETQYF. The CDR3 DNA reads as TGTGCCAGCGGGTTTCAAGAGACCCAGTACTTC.